This entry lists 3 T cell receptor beta chains sequenced from one sample in a study of siplizumab effects on memory and regulatory T cells. Profiling relied on immunoSEQ multiplex PCR, and the TCRdb table lists in-frame clones only, not all of them. This table holds around 100,000 clones, 94% found once. The sample was non-Treg CD4+ T cells sorted from blood. Receptor source: a human donor in good health.

In the case of this clone: Other DNA sequences from this sample encode an identical CDR3 as well. The chain recombines TRBV25-1 with TRBJ2-1; D gene ambiguous. The CDR3 is made up of 12 amino acids. The ends were cut back, 4 bases at V and 1 base at J, with 2 bases in the middle. CDR1 is MGHDK and CDR2 is SYGVNS in the germline V gene. The CDR3 coding sequence is TGTGCCAGCAGTGGGTCCTACAATGAGCAGTTCTTC. It is translated as CASSGSYNEQFF.

This chain uses TRBV19 with TRBJ1-2, with 8 nucleotides matching TRBD1. CDR1 is LNHDA, CDR2 SQIVND, per germline (reference sequence). The CDR3 extends over 14 amino acids. V shed 5 bases, J shed 5 bases, and the junction held 7 bases outside the gene matches. The CDR3 is CASSAGQGPYGYTF. DNA for the CDR3: TGTGCCAGTAGTGCTGGACAGGGCCCATATGGCTACACCTTC. Full variable domain (missing parts from reference TRBV19 and TRBJ1-2): DGGITQSPKYLFRKEGQNVTLSCEQNLNHDAMYWYRQDPGQGLRLIYYSQIVNDFQKGDIAEGYSVSREKKESFPLTVTSAQKNPTAFYLCASSAGQGPYGYTFGSGTRLTVV.

This clone came up once. The chain combines TRBV19 with TRBJ2-3; TRBD1 matches at 10 bases. Per germline, CDR1 LNHDA and CDR2 SQIVND (reference sequence). This CDR3 comprises 15 residues. V was clipped by 5 bases and J by 3 bases; unmatched bases: 5. The CDR3 reads CASSAPGQGTDTQYF. The CDR3 coding sequence is TGTGCCAGTAGTGCTCCGGGACAGGGGACAGATACGCAGTATTTT.